This record covers a single T cell receptor (beta chain). Produced via immunoSEQ multiplex PCR; TCRdb's table is partial and in-frame only. The table lists 40,000 to 50,000 clones, just over 70% of them singletons. V lost 3 bases and J 3 bases, leaving 9 bases between the germline ends. CDR1 LNHDA and CDR2 SQIVND come from the germline V gene (reference sequence). The CDR3 runs to 13 residues. The data were obtained in a study of control samples from healthy donors and cancer patients. The specimen was formalin-fixed, paraffin-embedded tissue. The chain links TRBV19 to TRBJ2-7; D not resolved. The TCR sequence derives from a male donor with melanoma. CDR3 nucleotide sequence: TGTGCCAGTAGTATCGGTAGCAGCTACGAGCAGTACTTC. Encoded protein: CASSIGSSYEQYF.